This TCR beta chain was identified in a study of blood T cell repertoires in COVID-19. Study-level information: Material from acute and convalescent COVID-19 was sourced from the United States, Italy and Spain. PBMCs, B-cell-depleted T cells, or T cells were the source of the cDNA or gDNA that made up the material.

This clone turned up a few times. V was pared by 2 bases and J by 5 bases, with 18 bases between. The CDR3 runs 16 residues. From germline, CDR1 is MNHEY and CDR2 SVGAGI. Authors' data handling: By means of reference gene primer amplification, nucleated cell counts were estimated. Data came from immunoSEQ multiplex PCR; TCRdb stores just in-frame clones and leaves some out. V, J and clone size were drawn from that table, and D and trimming were deduced from the DNA. This sample yields 200,000 to 250,000 clones, of which roughly 76% are seen a single time; 7.5% to 8% belongs to the top ten. The Seattle site enrolled patients during active infection and followed them longitudinally.

The receptor comes from a woman of 80 years or more with COVID-19, enrolled during active disease. Sequencing input: peripheral blood. This chain joins TRBV6-5 and TRBJ2-5, with TRBD1 as a possible D gene (5 bases). The CDR3 reads CASSYGAVLMAETQYF. DNA for the CDR3: TGTGCCAGCAGTTACGGGGCAGTCTTAATGGCGGAGACCCAGTACTTC.